This T cell receptor beta chain was sequenced for a study of naive and memory T cell subsets. Germline V CDR1 and CDR2: SQVTM, ANQGSEA. CDR3 length equals 13 residues. A UMI-containing oligonucleotide was joined by 3' ligation to the TCR cDNA template. Adult healthy volunteers gave 2.5 ml peripheral blood for whole-blood RNA. This clonotype was seen at least ten times. The SP2 primer and nested alpha and beta constant region primers amplified ligated cDNA in four rounds. TCRdb reanalysed the UMI-ligation and nested PCR reads using MiXCR and keeps one entry per CDR3 protein. The sample contains some 26,000 distinct CDR3 sequences, 5.2% of which appear only once.

The chain combines TRBV29-1 with TRBJ1-1; 11 bases match TRBD1. Sequencing used blood. This receptor was obtained from an adult in good health. The CDR3 coding sequence is TGCTGCGGACAGGGGGCTAGAAACACTGAAGCTTTCTTT. Its protein product is CCGQGARNTEAFF.